The subject of this entry is one T cell receptor beta chain. Its target is unknown. This entry belongs to a study of blood T cells in healthy people across ages. Study findings and constraints: Across the age range, TCR beta diversity per million T cells fell in a roughly linear way.

The authors ran a second PCR of 7 to 11 cycles using a sample-barcoded 5' primer and a J-beta primer mix. Via MiXCR, TCRdb re-called the 5' RACE reads, giving one row per CDR3 protein. The sample has roughly 1,500,000 distinct CDR3 sequences, roughly 32% seen once. Germline-derived CDR1 and CDR2 are SGDLS and YYNGEE. The CDR3 has 19 residues. Unmatched junction bases numbered 7, after V lost 0 bases and J lost 0 bases. The genes are TRBV9 and TRBJ2-1; 12 bases are shared with TRBD2. The sequence came from a woman in her 30s in good health. The specimen was blood. In DNA, the CDR3 is TGTGCCAGCAGCGTAGCTCCACTAGCGGGGGGCCCCTCCTACAATGAGCAGTTCTTC. This gives the protein CASSVAPLAGGPSYNEQFF.